Following are 18 T cell receptor beta chains from one sample sequenced in a study of blood T cell repertoires in COVID-19. The method was immunoSEQ multiplex PCR; TCRdb's version includes in-frame clones alone and lacks a portion of them. The sample contains approximately 280,000 clones, about four fifths of which appear only once. Sequencing was done on a sample of peripheral blood. These receptors were collected from a human donor with COVID-19, enrolled during active disease. The donor label of this sample is uncertain.

The CDR3 sequence is CASSELGQNTEAFF. The DNA for the CDR3 is TGTGCCAGCAGTGAATTGGGACAGAACACTGAAGCTTTCTTT. The gene calls are TRBV2 and TRBJ1-1; TRBD1 is a possible D gene (6 bases). V gave up 2 bases and J gave up 1 base, with 8 bases separating them. Germline V CDR1 and CDR2: SNHLY, FYNNEI. The length of the CDR3 is 14 residues.

V gene TRBV4-1 combines with J gene TRBJ2-1; 8 nucleotides agree with TRBD2. V trimming: 2 bases; J trimming: 1 base; junction bases outside the gene matches: 13. The CDR3 has 19 amino acids. The germline V gene has CDR1 MGHRA and CDR2 YSYEKL. The CDR3 sequence is CASSQRPPLERGSYNEQFF. The CDR3 region has the DNA TGCGCCAGCAGCCAACGTCCCCCCCTCGAGCGGGGGTCCTACAATGAGCAGTTCTTC.

The rearrangement joins TRBV7-2 to TRBJ2-1; 11 bases align to TRBD2. The CDR3 length is 17 residues. Germline V gives CDR1 SGHTA, CDR2 FQGNSA. Trimming at V came to 5 bases and at J to 3 bases, leaving 9 bases not matched to a gene. The DNA for the CDR3 is TGTGCCAGCAGCCTGTACAATCTAGCGGGGGGCTACAATGAGCAGTTCTTC. It translates to CASSLYNLAGGYNEQFF.

The J gene is TRBJ2-1, the V gene TRBV6-5, with a possible D match to TRBD2 (5 bases). From germline, CDR1 is MNHEY and CDR2 SVGAGI. The CDR3 has 14 amino acids. V was clipped by 8 bases and J by 2 bases, with 13 bases between them. CDR3 amino acids: CASRGQATYNEQFF. The CDR3 coding sequence is TGTGCCAGCCGAGGGCAGGCAACCTACAATGAGCAGTTCTTC.

The chain recombines TRBV25-1 with TRBJ2-2, with TRBD2 matching 9 bases. V shed 6 bases, J shed 0 bases, and the junction held 8 bases outside the gene matches. Germline CDR1 and CDR2: MGHDK and SYGVNS. CDR3 size: 17 residues. The chain's CDR3 is CASRGLAKSTNTGELFF. The DNA for the CDR3 is TGTGCCAGCAGGGGACTAGCTAAAAGTACGAACACCGGGGAGCTGTTTTTT.

This chain connects TRBV28 to TRBJ2-1; the match to TRBD2 covers 10 bases. Trimming cost V 6 bases and J 6 bases; bases outside gene matches: 14. Germline assignment: CDR1 MDHEN and CDR2 SYDVKM. The CDR3 extends over 17 amino acids. CDR3 protein: CASSPPLGLAGVNEQFF. CDR3 coding DNA: TGTGCCAGCAGCCCTCCGCTGGGGCTAGCGGGAGTCAATGAGCAGTTCTTC.

This rearrangement joins TRBV4-1 to TRBJ2-1; no reliable D call. V was shortened by 4 bases and J by 6 bases, with 19 bases between the two germline ends. The germline gives CDR1 MGHRA, CDR2 YSYEKL. This CDR3 spans 16 amino acids. CDR3 sequence (DNA): TGCGCCAGCAGCCTTTTCAGCGTAGGAGTTGGCAATGAGCAGTTCTTC. This sequence encodes CASSLFSVGVGNEQFF.

This chain uses TRBV27 with TRBJ2-7, with 8 bases identical to TRBD1. Per germline, CDR1 MNHEY and CDR2 SMNVEV (reference sequence). Trimming cost V 7 bases and J 0 bases; bases outside gene matches: 14. This CDR3 region has 17 residues. The CDR3 is CASTLMADRGRSYEQYF. The CDR3 coding sequence is TGTGCCAGCACTCTTATGGCCGACAGGGGCCGCTCCTACGAGCAGTACTTC.

The V and J genes are TRBV6-6 and TRBJ2-2, with TRBD2 matching 10 bases. Germline V gene sequence: CDR1 MNHNY, CDR2 SVGAGI (reference sequence). The CDR3 has 16 residues. With 5 bases clipped from V and 4 bases from J, the junction kept 7 bases outside the gene matches. The CDR3, as DNA: TGTGCCAGCAGTAGGAGACTAGCGGGTCTCACCGGGGAGCTGTTTTTT. Residues: CASSRRLAGLTGELFF.

This clone occurred a few times. V usage is TRBV27 and J usage is TRBJ1-2, with 8 bases matching TRBD1. The CDR3 length is 13 residues. With 8 bases clipped from V and 8 bases from J, the junction kept 10 bases outside the gene matches. Germline CDR1 is MNHEY and CDR2 is SMNVEV (reference sequence). This CDR3 reads CASGLGTGGGYTF. DNA for the CDR3: TGTGCCAGCGGACTCGGGACAGGCGGCGGCTACACCTTC.

V and J are TRBV23-1 and TRBJ2-3; D gene ambiguous. TRBV23-1 is annotated as an ORF whose role is uncertain. This CDR3 has 19 amino acids. V was trimmed by 2 bases and J by 4 bases, leaving 25 bases between them. The CDR3 DNA reads TGCGCCAGCAGTCAACCTATCATGTGGCAGGTAGTATGCGCAGATACGCAGTATTTT. Translation gives CASSQPIMWQVVCADTQYF.

This CDR3 is CASSYGRNTGELFF. The CDR3 nucleotides are TGTGCCAGCAGTTACGGGCGAAACACCGGGGAGCTGTTTTTT. The V gene is TRBV6-5, the J gene TRBJ2-2; no clear D. From germline, CDR1 is MNHEY and CDR2 SVGAGI. V lost 2 bases, J lost 2 bases, and 6 bases lay in between. This CDR3 has 14 residues.

The chain joins TRBV10-2 to TRBJ2-7, with D tentatively TRBD1 (5 bases). Trimming pared 5 bases from V and 4 bases from J, leaving 18 bases between. This CDR3 spans 15 amino acids. CDR1 and CDR2 from the germline V gene are WSHSY and SAAADI. The CDR3: CASSTAQGNVYEQYF. The CDR3, as DNA: TGCGCCAGCAGTACGGCCCAGGGAAACGTTTACGAGCAGTACTTC.

The chain links TRBV30 to TRBJ1-6, with TRBD1 matching 8 bases. CDR1 and CDR2 (germline): GTSNPN, SVGIG (reference sequence). After removal of 5 bases from V and 8 bases from J, the junction contained 8 bases not matched to a gene. This CDR3 contains 14 residues. Here the CDR3 reads CAWQQGGQDSPLHF. CDR3 DNA: TGTGCCTGGCAACAGGGGGGACAGGATTCACCCCTCCACTTT.

This sequence joins TRBV3-1 (or the pseudogene TRBV3-2) and TRBJ2-1; 7 bases fit TRBD2. The germline CDR1 and CDR2 sequences are LGHDT and YNNKEL (reference sequence). CDR3 size: 15 residues. Trimming took 4 bases from V and 7 from J; bases not matched to a gene: 10. The CDR3 loop reads CASSPLAGVRNEQFF. The CDR3 DNA is TGTGCCAGCAGCCCGCTGGCGGGAGTACGTAATGAGCAGTTCTTC.

This clone was picked up a small number of times. The chain links TRBV18 to TRBJ2-1; D gene uncertain. The CDR3 has 15 residues. Germline-derived CDR1 and CDR2 are KGHSH and LQKENI. The V gene lost 0 bases and the J gene lost 4 bases, with 10 bases spanning the gap. This CDR3 is CASSPPGSRYNEQFF. DNA of the CDR3: TGTGCCAGCTCACCACCGGGTAGCAGATACAATGAGCAGTTCTTC.

The V and J genes are TRBV19 and TRBJ1-4; TRBD1 is a possible D gene (5 bases). Trimming took 6 bases from V and 5 from J, leaving 16 bases between them. The germline gives CDR1 LNHDA, CDR2 SQIVND (reference sequence). The CDR3 is 15 residues long. The CDR3, as DNA: TGTGCCAGTAGCCTCCTTGGCCAGGGCAATGAAAAACTGTTTTTT. Translated: CASSLLGQGNEKLFF.

The chain links TRBV6-5 to TRBJ2-3, with 14 nucleotides matching TRBD2. The CDR3 spans 15 residues. Germline CDR1 and CDR2: MNHEY and SVGAGI. V was clipped by 8 bases and J by 9 bases; unmatched bases: 10. The CDR3 DNA reads TGTGCCAGCTCCGGGACTAGCGGGAGTTATTCGACGCAGTATTTT. Translation: CASSGTSGSYSTQYF.